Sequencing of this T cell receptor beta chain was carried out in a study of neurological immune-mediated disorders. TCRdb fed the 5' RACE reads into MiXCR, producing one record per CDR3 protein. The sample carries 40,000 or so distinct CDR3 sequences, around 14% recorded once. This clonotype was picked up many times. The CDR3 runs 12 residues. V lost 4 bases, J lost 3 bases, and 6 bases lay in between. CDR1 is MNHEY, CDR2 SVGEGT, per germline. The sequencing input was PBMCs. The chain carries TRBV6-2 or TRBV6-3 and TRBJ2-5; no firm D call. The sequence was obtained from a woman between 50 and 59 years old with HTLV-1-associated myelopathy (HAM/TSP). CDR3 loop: CASSSGEETQYF. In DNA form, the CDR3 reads TGTGCCAGCAGTTCCGGAGAAGAGACCCAGTACTTC.